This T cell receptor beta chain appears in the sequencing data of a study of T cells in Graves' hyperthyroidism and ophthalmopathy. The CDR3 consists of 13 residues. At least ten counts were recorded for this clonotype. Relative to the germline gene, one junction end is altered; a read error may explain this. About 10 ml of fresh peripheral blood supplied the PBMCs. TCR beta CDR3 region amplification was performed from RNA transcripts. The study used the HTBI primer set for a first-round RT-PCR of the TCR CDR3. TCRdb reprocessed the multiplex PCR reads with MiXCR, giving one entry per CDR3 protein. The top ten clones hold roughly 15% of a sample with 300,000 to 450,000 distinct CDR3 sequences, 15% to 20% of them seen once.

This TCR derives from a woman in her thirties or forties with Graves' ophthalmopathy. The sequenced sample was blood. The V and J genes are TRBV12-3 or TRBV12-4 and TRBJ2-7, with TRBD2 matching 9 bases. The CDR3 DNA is TGTGCCAGCAGTATAGCGGGAGTGGGGGAGCAGTACTTC. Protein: CASSIAGVGEQYF.